These T cell receptor beta chains were read from a single sample in a study of blood T cell repertoires in COVID-19. Data came from immunoSEQ multiplex PCR; TCRdb stores just in-frame clones and leaves some out. The sample lists approximately 400,000 clones, roughly 86% occurring once. The source material was PBMCs or T cells enriched from blood (not recorded which). The receptors stem from a man under 40 who had recovered from COVID-19. The conserved cysteine and the conserved F or W are not part of the CDR3 here.

>TRBV5-4|TRBJ1-1
ASSTGQWSNTEAF
>TRBV7-9|TRBJ2-2
ASSNRQLNTGELF
>TRBV7-8|TRBJ1-2
ASSPIVGLYGYT
>TRBV3-1/TRBV3-2|TRBJ1-1
ASSQAPRTGSEAF
>TRBV5-1|TRBJ2-2
ASSTGQANTGELF
>TRBV25-1|TRBJ2-7
ASSYGTGIYEQY
>TRBV3-1/TRBV3-2|TRBJ1-1
ASSQAGGNTEAF
>TRBV6-1|TRBJ1-6
ASSDRGLSPLH
>TRBV11-1|TRBJ1-1
ASSSRPSMMNTEAF
>TRBV7-2|TRBJ1-5
ASSFGGTGNQPQH
>TRBV12-3/TRBV12-4|TRBJ1-2
ASSNRGRGGYT